The 18 T cell receptor beta chains presented below share a single source sample, sequenced in a study of blood T cells in healthy people across ages. The second PCR ran about 6 to 12 cycles with a sample-barcoded 5' primer and J-beta primers. TCRdb reprocessed the 5' RACE reads via MiXCR and lists one record per CDR3 protein. The sample lists about 1.7 million distinct CDR3 sequences, 28% occurring once. The sample comprised blood. Receptors originate from a woman in her twenties or thirties in good health.

This clonotype was seen more than once but under ten times. This chain uses TRBV5-1 with TRBJ2-2; D unresolved. The CDR3 is 13 amino acids. Germline-derived CDR1 and CDR2 are SGHRS and YFSETQ. V lost 2 bases and J 7 bases, leaving 9 bases between the germline ends. CDR3 region: CASSFQPGGELFF. In nucleotides, the CDR3 is TGCGCCAGCAGCTTTCAACCCGGCGGGGAGCTGTTTTTT.

The gene calls are TRBV5-6 and TRBJ2-3, with a possible D match to TRBD2 (6 bases). There are 16 residues in the CDR3. The V end was cut by 1 base, the J end by 2 bases, with 14 bases between. The germline gives CDR1 SGHDT, CDR2 YYEEEE. The CDR3 sequence: CASSLTTGLTTDTQYF. CDR3 nucleotides: TGTGCCAGCAGCTTGACGACGGGACTTACCACAGATACGCAGTATTTT.

V usage is TRBV7-2 and J usage is TRBJ2-1; unclear D gene. Near its end, the DNA agrees better with TRBJ2-7, so the J call may be wrong. Germline-derived CDR1 and CDR2 are SGHTA and FQGNSA. This CDR3 is built from 15 residues. The chain's CDR3 is CASSPGPKSYNEQYF. The CDR3 bases are TGTGCCAGCAGCCCTGGGCCTAAGTCCTACAATGAGCAGTACTTC.

The rearrangement uses TRBV30 and TRBJ2-2; D is uncertain. The CDR3 totals 10 residues. CDR1 is GTSNPN and CDR2 is SVGIG in the germline V gene (reference sequence). The V gene lost 5 bases and the J gene lost 7 bases, with 5 bases spanning the gap. The CDR3 is CAWGDGELFF. Here the CDR3 DNA reads TGTGCCTGGGGGGACGGGGAGCTGTTTTTT.

This clonotype showed up just once. The DNA of the CDR3 is TGTGCCAGTTTTACAGGGGGCGCGACTGCAGATACGCAGTATTTT. It is translated as CASFTGGATADTQYF. The chain employs TRBV6-6 and TRBJ2-3; 9 bases agree with TRBD1. V was clipped by 9 bases and J by 4 bases; unmatched bases: 11. CDR1 and CDR2 from the germline V gene are MNHNY and SVGAGI (reference sequence). This CDR3 is 15 amino acids long.

The chain employs TRBV7-2 and TRBJ2-5, with TRBD2 identical over 10 bases. CDR3 length: 14 residues. Germline loops: CDR1 SGHTA, CDR2 FQGNSA. Trimming cost V 3 bases and J 11 bases; bases outside gene matches: 9. The CDR3 sequence is CASSFGGSSGRQYF. As DNA, the CDR3 is TGTGCCAGCAGCTTCGGGGGATCTAGCGGGAGACAGTACTTC.

This clonotype was observed a few times. The V call is TRBV15, the J call TRBJ2-3; no firm D call. CDR1 is LNHNV, CDR2 YYDKDF, per germline (reference sequence). Trimming stripped 5 bases from V and 3 bases from J, with 15 bases between. CDR3 length: 15 residues. The CDR3 loop is CATSQSRDLTDTQYF. The CDR3 bases are TGTGCCACCAGCCAGTCCAGAGACCTTACAGATACGCAGTATTTT.

This clonotype came up many times. V usage is TRBV11-2 and J usage is TRBJ2-7, with TRBD2 matching 11 bases. Trimming cost V 1 base and J 6 bases; bases outside gene matches: 17. CDR3 length: 19 residues. Germline V gives CDR1 SGHAT, CDR2 FQNNGV. The CDR3 loop reads CASSLVRLAGGDPSFEQYF. Written as DNA, the CDR3 is TGTGCCAGCAGCTTAGTGCGCCTAGCGGGAGGAGACCCCTCTTTCGAGCAGTACTTC.

In regard to this clonotype: Since no conserved phenylalanine or tryptophan closes the CDR3, a read error is the likely cause. V usage is TRBV6-6 and J usage is TRBJ2-4, with D tentatively TRBD2 (6 bases). This CDR3 has 12 residues. Trimming cost V 8 bases and J 8 bases, with 13 bases left between them. CDR1 and CDR2 from the germline V gene are MNHNY and SVGAGI (reference sequence). The CDR3 coding sequence is TGTGCCAGCCGTACGTCGGGGGACATTCAGTACTGC. Its translation is CASRTSGDIQYC.

The rearrangement links TRBV4-1 to TRBJ2-4, with D perhaps TRBD1 (5 bases). The V end lost 1 base, the J end lost 1 base, and 14 bases lay between the germline ends. CDR3 length equals 17 residues. Germline CDR1 reads MGHRA; CDR2 reads YSYEKL. Here the CDR3 reads CASSQGPPAGAKNIQYF. For the CDR3, the DNA is TGCGCCAGCAGCCAAGGGCCTCCCGCAGGGGCCAAAAACATTCAGTACTTC.

The V call is TRBV3-1, the J call TRBJ2-1, with 7 bases fitting TRBD1. Germline V gene sequence: CDR1 LGHDT, CDR2 YNNKEL (reference sequence). V was pared by 0 bases and J by 0 bases, with 14 bases of the junction left unmatched. The CDR3 has 20 residues. CDR3 loop: CASSQDLDRARTSSYNEQFF. As DNA, the CDR3 is TGTGCCAGCAGCCAAGACCTAGACAGGGCGAGAACGAGCTCCTACAATGAGCAGTTCTTC.

This clonotype was seen only a few times. The chain uses TRBV20-1 and TRBJ2-7, with 11 bases that match TRBD2. Trimming cost V 5 bases and J 0 bases; bases outside gene matches: 6. The CDR3 runs to 15 residues. Germline V gene lookup returns CDR1 DFQATT and CDR2 SNEGSKA (reference sequence). The CDR3 loop reads CSAGATSGSSYEQYF. CDR3 bases: TGCAGTGCTGGAGCTACTAGCGGGAGCTCCTACGAGCAGTACTTC.

J is TRBJ2-4 and V is TRBV7-2; 8 bases map to TRBD2. TRBJ2-7 explains the end of the DNA better; the J call may be wrong. CDR1 and CDR2 (germline): SGHTA, FQGNSA. This CDR3 has 17 amino acids. CDR3 nucleotides: TGTGCCAGCAGCCCTAGACCCCCAGCGGGAGCCTCAGACGAGCAGTACTTC. Its translation is CASSPRPPAGASDEQYF.

The rearrangement uses TRBV7-9 and TRBJ2-1, with 8 bases lining up with TRBD2. V shed 5 bases, J shed 12 bases, and the junction held 3 bases outside the gene matches. CDR1 and CDR2 (germline): SEHNR, FQNEAQ (reference sequence). The CDR3 covers 11 residues. CDR3 sequence (DNA): TGTGCCAGCAGCGGTACTAGCGGGCAGTTCTTC. This translates into CASSGTSGQFF.

This chain uses TRBV20-1 with TRBJ1-2; 9 nucleotides agree with TRBD1. Germline-derived CDR1 and CDR2 are DFQATT and SNEGSKA (reference sequence). Trimming cost V 0 bases and J 8 bases; bases outside gene matches: 7. The CDR3 sequence is 14 residues long. The CDR3 here is CSAREPGTGRGYTF. The CDR3 DNA reads TGCAGTGCTAGAGAACCCGGGACAGGGAGAGGCTACACCTTC.

This clonotype was recorded once. V is TRBV7-6 and J is TRBJ2-7; 8 bases agree with TRBD1. The ends lost 5 bases at V and 0 bases at J; junction bases unmatched: 9. The CDR3 spans 16 residues. The germline CDR1 and CDR2 sequences are SGHVS and FNYEAQ. For the CDR3, the DNA is TGTGCCAGCAGCGGCCGCGGACAGGGTCTCTCCTACGAGCAGTACTTC. Translating gives CASSGRGQGLSYEQYF.

This clonotype has more than one count but fewer than ten. This chain connects TRBV4-1 to TRBJ1-1; D is possibly TRBD1 (5 bases). Germline CDR1 reads MGHRA; CDR2 reads YSYEKL. This CDR3 has 15 amino acids. V was pared by 4 bases and J by 7 bases, with 19 bases between. The chain's CDR3 is CASSPSHQGTVEAFF. Written as DNA, the CDR3 is TGCGCCAGCAGCCCCTCCCACCAGGGCACGGTTGAAGCTTTCTTT.

The rearrangement links TRBV7-2 to TRBJ2-1; 11 bases are shared with TRBD2. The CDR3 has 18 amino acids. The ends lost 1 base at V and 7 bases at J; junction bases unmatched: 12. The germline gives CDR1 SGHTA, CDR2 FQGNSA. The CDR3 protein is CASSLEVLLAGGGNEQFF. The CDR3, as DNA: TGTGCCAGCAGCTTAGAGGTCCTCCTAGCGGGGGGTGGGAATGAGCAGTTCTTC.